Sequencing of this TCR beta chain was carried out in a study of T cell responses to AZD1222 COVID-19 vaccine. Study details: Pooled in the analysis were second doses at about 4 or about 12 weeks.

Study observations and caveats: Donors were mostly white British, more females; clonal diversity possibly underestimated. Recipients of AZD1222 seropositive at baseline numbered only five or six.

This clone was seen just once. What it recognizes is unknown. Compared with germline, one end of the junction differs, possibly owing to a read error. TCRdb's copy holds only in-frame clones and misses some; the assay was immunoSEQ multiplex PCR. The top ten hold around 5.9% of the sample, which has around 140,000 clones, 93% seen once. The CDR3 runs to 16 residues. The germline CDR1 and CDR2 sequences are SSHAT and FNYEAQ (reference sequence). The genes are TRBV7-7 and TRBJ2-2; D may be TRBD1 or TRBD2 (5 bases each). The TCR was taken from an adult in good health. This specimen consisted of peripheral blood, obtained on day 0 of AZD1222 vaccination. The CDR3 DNA reads as TGTGCTAGCAGCTGGGGGTCCACCTCGAACACCGGGGAGCTGTTTTTT. It codes for CASSWGSTSNTGELFF.